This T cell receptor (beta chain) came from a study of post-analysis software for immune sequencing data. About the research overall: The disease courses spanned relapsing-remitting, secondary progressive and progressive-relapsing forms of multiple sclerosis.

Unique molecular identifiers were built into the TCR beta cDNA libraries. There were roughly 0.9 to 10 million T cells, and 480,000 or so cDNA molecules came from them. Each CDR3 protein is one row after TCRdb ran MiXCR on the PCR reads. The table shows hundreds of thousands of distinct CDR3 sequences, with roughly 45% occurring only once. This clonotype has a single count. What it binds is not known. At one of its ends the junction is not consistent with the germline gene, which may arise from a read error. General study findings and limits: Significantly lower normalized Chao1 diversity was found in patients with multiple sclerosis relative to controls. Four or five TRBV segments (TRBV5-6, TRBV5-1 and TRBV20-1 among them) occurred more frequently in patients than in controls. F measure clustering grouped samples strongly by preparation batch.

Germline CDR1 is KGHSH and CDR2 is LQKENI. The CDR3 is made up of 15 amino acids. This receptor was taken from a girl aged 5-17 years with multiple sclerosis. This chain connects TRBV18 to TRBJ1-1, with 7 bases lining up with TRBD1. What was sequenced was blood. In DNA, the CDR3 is TGTGCCAGCTCACCACCGACAGGGACTAACACTGGAGCTTTCTTT. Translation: CASSPPTGTNTGAFF. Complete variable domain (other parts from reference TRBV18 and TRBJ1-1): NAGVMQNPRHLVRRRGQEARLRCSPMKGHSHVYWYRQLPEEGLKFMVYLQKENIIDESGMPKERFSAEFPKEGPSILRIQQVVRGDSAAYFCASSPPTGTNTGAFFGQGTRLTVV.